The clone carrying this T cell receptor beta chain came up once. What it binds is not known. PCR primers comprised 60 Vbeta and 13 Jbeta primers. Clones were read by immunoSEQ multiplex PCR, and TCRdb kept only the in-frame ones, dropping some. The sample has under 300,000 clones, approximately 80% seen once. The source of the sample is a study of cytomegalovirus exposure and HLA in healthy donors. The V gene end was trimmed by 0 bases and the J gene end by 13 bases; junction bases not matched to a gene: 9. This CDR3 has 15 residues. The germline V gene has CDR1 SGDLS and CDR2 YYNGEE. Study-wide results and caveats: Data from an earlier analysis indicated that most TCR beta V segments were productive either about 90% or about 30% of the time. The study assumed roughly uniform donor sequencing depth for presence/absence analyses. Most TCR sequences showed up rarely, but some public TCRs showed up in many donors. Further analysis, carried out later, found HLA-associated TCR beta chains more clonally expanded than equally common other chains.

The chain carries TRBV9 and TRBJ2-3; 12 nucleotides line up with TRBD2. The sequenced sample consisted of PBMCs. This clonotype was sampled from a woman aged 60 to 75 in good health and CMV-seropositive. The CDR3 sequence: CASSVGGLAGGRKYF. In nucleotides, the CDR3 is TGTGCCAGCAGCGTAGGAGGGCTAGCGGGAGGGCGTAAGTATTTT. The whole variable domain, remainder taken from reference TRBV9 and TRBJ2-3, is DSGVTQTPKHLITATGQRVTLRCSPRSGDLSVYWYQQSLDQGLQFLIQYYNGEERAKGNILERFSAQQFPDLHSELNLSSLELGDSALYFCASSVGGLAGGRKYFGPGTRLTVL.